The 27 T cell receptor beta chains below come from one sample, sequenced in a study of T cells after somatic rescue of genetic block. The method was immunoSEQ multiplex PCR; TCRdb's version includes in-frame clones alone and lacks a portion of them. The sample lists 12,000 or so clones; under 85% were seen once. Sequencing was done on a sample of peripheral blood mononuclear cells (PBMCs). These receptor sequences come from a boy between 10 and 17 years old.

J is TRBJ1-2 and V is TRBV5-6; D may be TRBD1 (6 bases). CDR1 and CDR2 (germline): SGHDT, YYEEEE. The CDR3 totals 14 residues. Trimming cost V 3 bases and J 8 bases, with 17 bases left between them. The DNA for the CDR3 is TGTGCCAGCAGCTCCCGTGGGGGCCCAAACGGCTACACCTTC. Protein product: CASSSRGGPNGYTF.

V is TRBV5-1 and J is TRBJ2-5; D unclear. The CDR3 loop spans 14 amino acids. Germline V gene data show CDR1 as SGHRS and CDR2 as YFSETQ. Trimming removed 4 bases at V and 2 bases at J, with 12 bases between. CDR3 coding DNA: TGCGCCAGCAGCCGTGGTGGAGAACAAGAGACCCAGTACTTC. This gives the protein CASSRGGEQETQYF.

This chain uses TRBV5-1 with TRBJ2-1; D is unresolved. This CDR3 is built from 12 residues. Trimming stripped 7 bases from V and 3 bases from J, with 8 bases between. Germline V gene data show CDR1 as SGHRS and CDR2 as YFSETQ. In nucleotides, the CDR3 is TGCGCCAGCCGAGGCAGCTACAATGAGCAGTTCTTC. Amino acids: CASRGSYNEQFF. Variable domain in full (rest from reference TRBV5-1 and TRBJ2-1): KAGVTQTPRYLIKTRGQQVTLSCSPISGHRSVSWYQQTPGQGLQFLFEYFSETQRNKGNFPGRFSGRQFSNSRSEMNVSTLELGDSALYLCASRGSYNEQFFGPGTRLTVL.

This clone was detected a few times. This chain uses TRBV5-1 with TRBJ2-5, with 10 bases aligning to TRBD1. This CDR3 is built from 19 residues. Looked up from germline, CDR1 is SGHRS and CDR2 is YFSETQ. Trimming at V came to 5 bases and at J to 2 bases, leaving 18 bases not matched to a gene. CDR3 sequence reads: CASSSGTGDPRLAQETQYF. The CDR3 DNA reads as TGCGCCAGCAGTTCCGGGACAGGGGATCCGAGACTAGCTCAAGAGACCCAGTACTTC.

The genes are TRBV18 and TRBJ2-7; D might be TRBD1 (5 bases). The V and J ends lost 0 bases and 3 bases respectively, with 12 bases between them. Germline loops: CDR1 KGHSH, CDR2 LQKENI. The CDR3 contains 15 residues. CDR3 residues: CASSPPGQRGYEQYF. The CDR3 DNA reads as TGTGCCAGCTCACCACCGGGGCAGAGAGGCTACGAGCAGTACTTC.

The chain recombines TRBV7-9 with TRBJ2-7; tentatively, D is TRBD1 (5 bases). CDR3 size: 14 residues. The V gene's germline CDR1 is SEHNR and CDR2 FQNEAQ (reference sequence). Trimming left V 1 base short and J 2 bases short, with 9 bases between. The CDR3 is CASSLEGSAYEQYF. The CDR3 DNA reads as TGTGCCAGCAGCTTAGAGGGGTCCGCCTACGAGCAGTACTTC.

The genes are TRBV7-3 and TRBJ2-2; D unclear. The ends were cut back, 3 bases at V and 5 bases at J, with 16 bases in the middle. CDR1 is SGHTA and CDR2 is FQGTGA in the germline V gene. The CDR3 loop spans 16 amino acids. The CDR3 sequence is CASSFLGGGQTGELFF. CDR3 DNA sequence: TGTGCCAGCAGCTTCCTCGGTGGTGGTCAAACCGGGGAGCTGTTTTTT. Full variable domain (outside the CDR3, taken from reference TRBV7-3 and TRBJ2-2): GAGVSQTPSNKVTEKGKYVELRCDPISGHTALYWYRQSLGQGPEFLIYFQGTGAADDSGLPNDRFFAVRPEGSVSTLKIQRTERGDSAVYLCASSFLGGGQTGELFFGEGSRLTVL.

The chain links TRBV6-4 to TRBJ1-5, with D possibly being TRBD1 (5 bases). The CDR3 runs 13 residues. Germline V gives CDR1 MRHNA, CDR2 SNTAGT. The V end lost 8 bases, the J end lost 4 bases, and 12 bases lay between the germline ends. CDR3 region: CASAQGSNQPQHF. The DNA of the CDR3 is TGTGCCAGCGCCCAGGGATCAAATCAGCCCCAGCATTTT.

The chain combines TRBV28 with TRBJ1-1; TRBD1 is a possible D gene (6 bases). The CDR3 runs to 15 residues. The V gene's germline CDR1 is MDHEN and CDR2 SYDVKM. Trimming took 6 bases from V and 0 from J, leaving 14 bases between them. DNA of the CDR3: TGTGCCAGCAGCCCAACTAGGACAGTGAACACTGAAGCTTTCTTT. Translated, it gives CASSPTRTVNTEAFF.

The chain joins TRBV7-8 to TRBJ2-7; the match to TRBD2 covers 8 bases. Losses at the gene ends were 6 bases for V and 3 bases for J; bases not matched to a gene: 13. The CDR3 runs 16 residues. CDR1 SGHVS and CDR2 FQNEAQ come from the germline V gene. The CDR3 sequence: CASRNPGLGRLYEQYF. CDR3 DNA: TGTGCCAGCAGAAACCCGGGACTAGGCCGTCTCTACGAGCAGTACTTC.

The chain links TRBV13 to TRBJ2-7; a possible D gene is TRBD2 (6 bases). The length of the CDR3 is 14 residues. Germline V CDR1 and CDR2: PRHDT, FYEKMQ (reference sequence). V was clipped by 4 bases and J by 3 bases, with 13 bases between them. Here the CDR3 reads CASSSRGLFYEQYF. Written as DNA, the CDR3 is TGTGCCAGCAGCTCGAGGGGACTTTTCTACGAGCAGTACTTC.

This clone was counted a few times. This chain links TRBV7-6 with TRBJ2-7, with 7 bases aligning to TRBD2. The CDR3 totals 16 residues. V lost 3 bases to trimming and J lost 2 bases; unmatched junction nucleotides: 10. The V gene's germline CDR1 is SGHVS and CDR2 FNYEAQ. The CDR3 region is CASSFGSAGVPYEQYF. The CDR3 DNA sequence: TGTGCCAGCAGCTTCGGGTCGGCGGGGGTTCCCTACGAGCAGTACTTC.

The chain couples TRBV9 to TRBJ2-7; maybe TRBD1 (6 bases). Germline CDR1 reads SGDLS; CDR2 reads YYNGEE. The CDR3 has 14 residues. The V end was cut by 0 bases, the J end by 5 bases, with 12 bases between. CDR3 bases: TGTGCCAGCAGCGTAGTGGACAGTTTGAACGAGCAGTACTTC. Translating it yields CASSVVDSLNEQYF.

This clone appeared a few times. CDR3 nucleotide sequence: TGTGCCAGCAGCTTAGGACTCCAGAATTCACCCCTCCACTTT. Its protein is CASSLGLQNSPLHF. The chain links TRBV7-2 to TRBJ1-6; no definite D call. Germline V gene lookup returns CDR1 SGHTA and CDR2 FQGNSA. The CDR3 has 14 residues. V lost 1 base, J lost 7 bases, and 8 bases lay in between. The full variable domain, with the rest looked up from reference TRBV7-2 and TRBJ1-6, is GAGVSQSPSNKVTEKGKDVELRCDPISGHTALYWYRQSLGQGLEFLIYFQGNSAPDKSGLPSDRFSAERTGGSVSTLTIQRTQQEDSAVYLCASSLGLQNSPLHFGNGTRLTVT.

The gene calls are TRBV21-1 and TRBJ1-1; the table calls TRBD1, which could not be checked here. TRBV21-1 is shown as a pseudogene. This CDR3 contains 17 residues. The CDR3 region is CASSNTRFLDRETEAFF. The CDR3 nucleotides are TGTGCCAGCAGCAACACGCGTTTTTTAGACAGGGAAACTGAAGCTTTCTTT.

The chain joins TRBV6-6 to TRBJ2-7; TRBD1 or TRBD2 may be the D gene (6 bases each). The CDR3 spans 16 residues. CDR1 and CDR2 from the germline V gene are MNHNY and SVGAGI (reference sequence). The V and J ends lost 2 bases and 3 bases respectively, with 17 bases between them. The CDR3 sequence is CASSYTLGGRNYEQYF. For the CDR3, the DNA is TGTGCCAGCAGTTACACTTTAGGGGGGCGGAACTACGAGCAGTACTTC.

This rearrangement joins TRBV18 to TRBJ2-7, with TRBD2 matching 14 bases. The CDR3 extends over 17 amino acids. Germline values: CDR1 KGHSH, CDR2 LQKENI. J lost 2 bases, V lost 2 bases, and 5 bases had no gene match. CDR3 nucleotides: TGTGCCAGCTCACCAACGGGACTAGCGGGAGCAACCTACGAGCAGTACTTC. Translation gives CASSPTGLAGATYEQYF. Complete variable domain (other parts from reference TRBV18 and TRBJ2-7): NAGVMQNPRHLVRRRGQEARLRCSPMKGHSHVYWYRQLPEEGLKFMVYLQKENIIDESGMPKERFSAEFPKEGPSILRIQQVVRGDSAAYFCASSPTGLAGATYEQYFGPGTRLTVT.

This clone was seen only a few times. The V call is TRBV5-1, the J call TRBJ2-1; D gene ambiguous. This CDR3 has 15 residues. Germline assignment: CDR1 SGHRS and CDR2 YFSETQ. V lost 5 bases, J lost 8 bases, and 20 bases lay in between. The DNA of the CDR3 is TGCGCCAGCAGGCCAATTCTGGGGAATACGTATGAGCAGTTCTTC. It yields the protein CASRPILGNTYEQFF. The entire variable domain, with the rest obtained from reference TRBV5-1 and TRBJ2-1, is as follows: KAGVTQTPRYLIKTRGQQVTLSCSPISGHRSVSWYQQTPGQGLQFLFEYFSETQRNKGNFPGRFSGRQFSNSRSEMNVSTLELGDSALYLCASRPILGNTYEQFFGPGTRLTVL.

The rearrangement links TRBV7-9 to TRBJ2-7; no reliable D call. There are 13 residues in the CDR3. Germline CDR1 SEHNR, CDR2 FQNEAQ (reference sequence). Trimming shortened V by 3 bases and J by 9 bases, and 15 bases separated the two germline ends. The CDR3 DNA is TGTGCCAGCAGCTTTTTCGACGGCGCTGCGCAGTACTTC. It is translated as CASSFFDGAAQYF.

Only a few counts were recorded for this clone. This chain links TRBV5-1 with TRBJ1-4; D ambiguous. V lost 4 bases, J lost 6 bases, and 16 bases lay in between. Germline CDR1 and CDR2: SGHRS and YFSETQ. There are 15 residues in the CDR3. CDR3 sequence: CASSIRSLRDEKLFF. CDR3 nucleotide sequence: TGCGCCAGCAGCATAAGGTCTCTGAGAGATGAAAAACTGTTTTTT.

The CDR3 protein is CASSYGRANTEAFF. CDR3 DNA sequence: TGTGCCAGCAGTTACGGCAGGGCGAACACTGAAGCTTTCTTT. The chain has TRBV6-5 and TRBJ1-1; maybe TRBD1 (5 bases). The germline CDR1 and CDR2 sequences are MNHEY and SVGAGI. Trimming took off 2 bases at V and 1 base at J, with 8 bases between the two ends. The CDR3 sequence is 14 residues long.

V and J are TRBV29-1 and TRBJ1-1; D remains unclear. Germline lookup yields CDR1 SQVTM and CDR2 ANQGSEA. This CDR3 region has 11 residues. Between the trimmed V and J ends, which lost 3 bases and 8 bases, there was a span of 10 bases. The DNA for the CDR3 is TGCAGCGTTGATCGGGCGGGCGAAGCTTTCTTT. Translated: CSVDRAGEAFF.

This chain connects TRBV28 to TRBJ2-5; D is uncertain. Near its end, the DNA agrees better with TRBJ2-7, so the J call may be wrong. The CDR3 is 12 residues long. CDR1 and CDR2 from the germline V gene are MDHEN and SYDVKM. The chain's CDR3 is CASSFPSYEQYF. The DNA for the CDR3 is TGTGCCAGCAGTTTTCCGAGCTACGAGCAGTACTTC.

This rearrangement joins TRBV6-5 to TRBJ2-7, with 8 bases matching TRBD1. CDR1 is MNHEY and CDR2 is SVGAGI in the germline V gene. The CDR3 has 13 residues. Trimming took 8 bases from V and 4 from J; bases not matched to a gene: 7. CDR3 amino acids: CASRRDRLYEQYF. The CDR3 bases are TGTGCCAGCCGGCGGGACAGGTTATACGAGCAGTACTTC.

This chain uses TRBV7-2 with TRBJ1-4; D unclear. V gave up 1 base and J gave up 7 bases, with 10 bases separating them. The CDR3 spans 14 residues. Germline lookup yields CDR1 SGHTA and CDR2 FQGNSA. This CDR3 is CASSLGRWGEKLFF. The CDR3 region has the DNA TGTGCCAGCAGCTTAGGGAGGTGGGGTGAAAAACTGTTTTTT.

The V call is TRBV18, the J call TRBJ1-2; D gene unclear. V was clipped by 2 bases and J by 5 bases, with 9 bases between them. The CDR3 is 13 amino acids. Germline V lookup: CDR1 KGHSH, CDR2 LQKENI. The CDR3 nucleotides are TGTGCCAGCTCACCAATGGCGACGTATGGCTACACCTTC. It yields the protein CASSPMATYGYTF. The variable domain in full, completed from reference TRBV18 and TRBJ1-2, reads NAGVMQNPRHLVRRRGQEARLRCSPMKGHSHVYWYRQLPEEGLKFMVYLQKENIIDESGMPKERFSAEFPKEGPSILRIQQVVRGDSAAYFCASSPMATYGYTFGSGTRLTVV.

The V call is TRBV27, the J call TRBJ1-1; D is uncertain. The V gene lost 3 bases and the J gene lost 3 bases, with 11 bases spanning the gap. The CDR3 spans 14 residues. Germline assignment: CDR1 MNHEY and CDR2 SMNVEV (reference sequence). CDR3 nucleotide sequence: TGTGCCAGCAGTTTCTTTGGGAGGGACACTGAAGCTTTCTTT. Translating it yields CASSFFGRDTEAFF.